Here is one T cell receptor beta chain with its context. Losses at the gene ends were 3 bases for V and 9 bases for J; bases not matched to a gene: 13. The CDR3 is made up of 14 amino acids. Germline lookup yields CDR1 GTSNPN and CDR2 SVGIG (reference sequence). Controls were healthy donors (matched for age and sex). Reverse transcription of about 0.5 to 1 ug RNA used random hexamers. A multiplex approach, immunoSEQ multiplex PCR, amplified TCR beta CDR3 across 54 Vbeta and 13 Jbeta. One entry per CDR3 protein results from TCRdb running MiXCR on the immunoSEQ multiplex PCR reads. The repertoire includes approximately 190,000 distinct CDR3 sequences, 90% to 95% of them detected once, and approximately 0.1% sits in the top ten. These data belong to a study of CD8 T cells in Susac syndrome.

The material sequenced was CD4+ T cells from PBMCs. The receptor's source is a human donor in good health. J is TRBJ2-7 and V is TRBV30; 8 nucleotides match TRBD1. This CDR3 is CAWREYGQGQVQYF. CDR3 coding DNA: TGTGCCTGGAGGGAATATGGACAGGGTCAAGTGCAGTACTTC.